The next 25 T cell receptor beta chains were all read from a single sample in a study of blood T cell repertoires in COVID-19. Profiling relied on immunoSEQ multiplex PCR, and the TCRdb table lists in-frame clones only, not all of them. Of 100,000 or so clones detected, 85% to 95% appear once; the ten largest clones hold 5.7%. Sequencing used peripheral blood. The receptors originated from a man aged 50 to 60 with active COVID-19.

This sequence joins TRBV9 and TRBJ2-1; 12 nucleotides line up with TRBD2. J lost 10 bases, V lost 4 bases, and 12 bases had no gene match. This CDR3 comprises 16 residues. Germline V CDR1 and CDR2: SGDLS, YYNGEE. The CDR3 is CASSPDRLAGVREQFF. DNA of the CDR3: TGTGCCAGCAGCCCAGACAGACTAGCGGGAGTCCGCGAGCAGTTCTTC.

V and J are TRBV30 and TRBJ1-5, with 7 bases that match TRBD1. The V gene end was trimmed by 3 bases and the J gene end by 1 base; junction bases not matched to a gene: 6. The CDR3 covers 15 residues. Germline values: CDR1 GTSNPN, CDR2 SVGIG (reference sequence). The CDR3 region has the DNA TGTGCCTGGAGGATTAAGGGACAGAGCAATCAGCCCCAGCATTTT. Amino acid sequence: CAWRIKGQSNQPQHF.

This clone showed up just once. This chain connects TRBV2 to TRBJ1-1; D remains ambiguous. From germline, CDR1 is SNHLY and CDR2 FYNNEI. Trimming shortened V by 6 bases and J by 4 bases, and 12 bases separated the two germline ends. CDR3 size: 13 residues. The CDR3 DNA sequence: TGTGCCAGCAGATACCAGGCGGGCACTGAAGCTTTCTTT. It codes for CASRYQAGTEAFF.

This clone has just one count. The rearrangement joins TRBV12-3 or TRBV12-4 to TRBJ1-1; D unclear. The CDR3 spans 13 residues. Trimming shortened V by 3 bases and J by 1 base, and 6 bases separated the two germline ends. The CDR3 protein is CASSLVRNTEAFF. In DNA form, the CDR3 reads TGTGCCAGCAGTTTGGTTAGGAACACTGAAGCTTTCTTT.

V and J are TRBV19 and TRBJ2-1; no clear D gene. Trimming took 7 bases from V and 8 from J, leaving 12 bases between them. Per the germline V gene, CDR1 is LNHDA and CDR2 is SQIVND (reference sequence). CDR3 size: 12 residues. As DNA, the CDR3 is TGTGCCAGTAATTCTTTTCCGGATGAGCAGTTCTTC. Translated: CASNSFPDEQFF.

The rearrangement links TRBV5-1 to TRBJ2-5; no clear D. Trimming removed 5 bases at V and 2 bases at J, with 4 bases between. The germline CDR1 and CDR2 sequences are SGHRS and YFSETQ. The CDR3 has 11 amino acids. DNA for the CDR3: TGCGCCAGCAGGGAGCAAGAGACCCAGTACTTC. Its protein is CASREQETQYF.

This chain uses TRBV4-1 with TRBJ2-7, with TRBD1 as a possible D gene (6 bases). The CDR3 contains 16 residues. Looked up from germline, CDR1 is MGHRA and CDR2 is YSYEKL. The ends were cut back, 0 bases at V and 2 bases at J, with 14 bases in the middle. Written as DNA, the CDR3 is TGCGCCAGCAGCCAAGAACTAGGGGGATTTACCTACGAGCAGTACTTC. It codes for CASSQELGGFTYEQYF.

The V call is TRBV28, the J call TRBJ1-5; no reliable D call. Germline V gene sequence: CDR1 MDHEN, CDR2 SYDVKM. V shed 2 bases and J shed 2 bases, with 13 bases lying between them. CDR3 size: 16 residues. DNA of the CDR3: TGTGCCAGCAGTTTAAGGGTTCGCGGGGGCAATCAGCCCCAGCATTTT. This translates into CASSLRVRGGNQPQHF.

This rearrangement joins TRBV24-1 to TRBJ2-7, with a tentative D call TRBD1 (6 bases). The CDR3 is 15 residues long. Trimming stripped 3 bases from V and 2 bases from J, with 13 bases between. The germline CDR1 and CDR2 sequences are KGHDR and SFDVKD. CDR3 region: CATSDPQGRPYEQYF. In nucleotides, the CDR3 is TGTGCCACCAGTGATCCACAGGGAAGACCCTACGAGCAGTACTTC.

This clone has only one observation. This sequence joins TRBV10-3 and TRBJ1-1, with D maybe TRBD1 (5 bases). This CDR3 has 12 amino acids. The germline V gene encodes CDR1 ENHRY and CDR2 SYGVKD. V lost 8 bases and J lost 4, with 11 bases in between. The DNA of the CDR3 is TGTGCCATCGCCGGGGGGGGCACTGAAGCTTTCTTT. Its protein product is CAIAGGGTEAFF.

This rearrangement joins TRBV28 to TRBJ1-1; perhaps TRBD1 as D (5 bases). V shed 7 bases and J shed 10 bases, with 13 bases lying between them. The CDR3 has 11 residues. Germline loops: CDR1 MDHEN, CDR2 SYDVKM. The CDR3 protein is CASTLGLVAFF. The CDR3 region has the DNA TGTGCCAGCACCTTGGGGCTGGTAGCTTTCTTT.

CDR3 DNA sequence: TGTGCCATCACCCGGGACAGTGCAAACACTGAAGCTTTCTTT. Translation: CAITRDSANTEAFF. V usage is TRBV10-3 and J usage is TRBJ1-1, with 7 bases aligning to TRBD1. With 7 bases clipped from V and 2 bases from J, the junction kept 7 bases outside the gene matches. This CDR3 has 14 amino acids. Germline assignment: CDR1 ENHRY and CDR2 SYGVKD.

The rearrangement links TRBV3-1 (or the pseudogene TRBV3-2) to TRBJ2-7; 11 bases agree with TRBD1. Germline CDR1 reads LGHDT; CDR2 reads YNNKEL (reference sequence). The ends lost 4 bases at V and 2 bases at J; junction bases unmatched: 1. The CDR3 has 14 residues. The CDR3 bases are TGTGCCAGCAGCCTGGGACAGGGGGCCTACGAGCAGTACTTC. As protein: CASSLGQGAYEQYF.

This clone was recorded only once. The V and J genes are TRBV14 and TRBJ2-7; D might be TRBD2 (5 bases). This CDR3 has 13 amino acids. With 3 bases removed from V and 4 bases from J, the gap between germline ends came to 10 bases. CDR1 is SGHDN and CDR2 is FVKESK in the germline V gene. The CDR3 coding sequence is TGTGCCAGCAGCCAGCTAGCCGATTACGAGCAGTACTTC. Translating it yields CASSQLADYEQYF.

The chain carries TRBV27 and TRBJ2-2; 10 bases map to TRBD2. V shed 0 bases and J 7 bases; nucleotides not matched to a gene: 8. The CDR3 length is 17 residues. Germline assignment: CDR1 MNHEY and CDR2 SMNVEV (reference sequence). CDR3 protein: CASSLSRAGGPGGELFF. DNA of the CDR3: TGTGCCAGCAGTTTATCGCGAGCGGGAGGGCCAGGCGGGGAGCTGTTTTTT.

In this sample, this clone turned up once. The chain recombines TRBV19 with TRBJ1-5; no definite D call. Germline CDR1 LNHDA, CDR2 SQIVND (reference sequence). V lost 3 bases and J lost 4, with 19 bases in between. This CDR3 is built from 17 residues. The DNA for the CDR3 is TGTGCCAGTAGTATGCCTCGTGGAGGGTGGGGAAATCAGCCCCAGCATTTT. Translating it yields CASSMPRGGWGNQPQHF.

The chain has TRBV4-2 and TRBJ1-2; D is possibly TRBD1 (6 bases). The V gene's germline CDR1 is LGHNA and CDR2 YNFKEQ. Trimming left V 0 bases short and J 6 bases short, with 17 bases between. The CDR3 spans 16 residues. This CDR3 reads CASSQERQAIGDGYTF. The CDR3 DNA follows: TGTGCCAGCAGCCAAGAAAGACAGGCCATCGGGGATGGCTACACCTTC.

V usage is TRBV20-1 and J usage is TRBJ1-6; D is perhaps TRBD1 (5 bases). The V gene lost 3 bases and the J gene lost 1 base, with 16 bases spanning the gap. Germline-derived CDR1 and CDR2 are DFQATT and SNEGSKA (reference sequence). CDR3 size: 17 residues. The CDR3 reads CSASPGQGRSYNSPLHF. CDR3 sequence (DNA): TGCAGTGCTAGTCCCGGCCAGGGAAGGTCCTATAATTCACCCCTCCACTTT.

The chain's CDR3 is CASLVSSYSNQPQHF. CDR3 sequence (DNA): TGTGCCAGCCTCGTATCCAGTTATAGCAATCAGCCCCAGCATTTT. This chain uses TRBV6-6 with TRBJ1-5; D call uncertain. This CDR3 region has 15 residues. V was trimmed by 8 bases and J by 0 bases, leaving 14 bases between them. Germline assignment: CDR1 MNHNY and CDR2 SVGAGI (reference sequence).

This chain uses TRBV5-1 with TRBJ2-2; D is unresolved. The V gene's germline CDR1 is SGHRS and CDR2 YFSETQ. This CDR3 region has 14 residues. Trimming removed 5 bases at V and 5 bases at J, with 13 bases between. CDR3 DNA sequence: TGCGCCAGCAGACAGAACCAGGATACCGGGGAGCTGTTTTTT. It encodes CASRQNQDTGELFF.

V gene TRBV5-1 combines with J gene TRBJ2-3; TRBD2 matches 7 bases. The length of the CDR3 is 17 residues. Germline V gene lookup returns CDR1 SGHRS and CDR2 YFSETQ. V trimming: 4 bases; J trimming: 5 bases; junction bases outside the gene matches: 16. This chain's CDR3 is CASSPLLQAGRGDTQYF. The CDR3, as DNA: TGCGCCAGCAGCCCTCTACTTCAAGCGGGACGGGGAGATACGCAGTATTTT.

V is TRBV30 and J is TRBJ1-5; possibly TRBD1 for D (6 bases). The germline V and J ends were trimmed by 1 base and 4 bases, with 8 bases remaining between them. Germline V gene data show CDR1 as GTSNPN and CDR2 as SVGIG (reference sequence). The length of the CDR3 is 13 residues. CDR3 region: CAWSARGNQPQHF. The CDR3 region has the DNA TGTGCCTGGAGTGCCAGGGGAAATCAGCCCCAGCATTTT.

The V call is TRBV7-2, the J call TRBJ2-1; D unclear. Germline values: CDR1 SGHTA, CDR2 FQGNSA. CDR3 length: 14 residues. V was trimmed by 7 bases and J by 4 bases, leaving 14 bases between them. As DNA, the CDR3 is TGTGCCAGCACATCTCCGGGTCTTTACAATGAGCAGTTCTTC. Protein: CASTSPGLYNEQFF.

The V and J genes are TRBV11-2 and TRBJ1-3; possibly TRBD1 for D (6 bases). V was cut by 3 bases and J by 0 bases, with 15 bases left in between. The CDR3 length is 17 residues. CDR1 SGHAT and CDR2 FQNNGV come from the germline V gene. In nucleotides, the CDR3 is TGTGCCAGCAGCTTCAACAGGGTCGGTTCCTCTGGAAACACCATATATTTT. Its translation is CASSFNRVGSSGNTIYF.

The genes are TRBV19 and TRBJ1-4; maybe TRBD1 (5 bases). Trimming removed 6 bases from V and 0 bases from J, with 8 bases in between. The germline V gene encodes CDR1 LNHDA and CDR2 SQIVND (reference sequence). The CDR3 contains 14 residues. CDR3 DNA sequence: TGTGCCAGTAGCGACAGTGCAACTAATGAAAAACTGTTTTTT. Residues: CASSDSATNEKLFF.